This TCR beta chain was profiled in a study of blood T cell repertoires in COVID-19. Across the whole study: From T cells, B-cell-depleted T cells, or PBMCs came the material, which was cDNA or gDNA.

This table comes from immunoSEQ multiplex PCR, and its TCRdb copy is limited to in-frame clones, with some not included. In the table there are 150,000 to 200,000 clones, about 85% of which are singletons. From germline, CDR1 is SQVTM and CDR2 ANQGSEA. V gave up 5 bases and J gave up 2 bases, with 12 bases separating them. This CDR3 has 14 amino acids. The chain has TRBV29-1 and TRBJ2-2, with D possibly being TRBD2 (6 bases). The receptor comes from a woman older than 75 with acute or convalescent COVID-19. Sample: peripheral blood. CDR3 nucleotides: TGCAGCGTTCGGATAGCGGTAAACACCGGGGAGCTGTTTTTT. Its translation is CSVRIAVNTGELFF.